Below are 21 T cell receptor beta chains sequenced from a single sample in a study of human T cells and chemical hapten exposure. Time point here: pre-sensitization, week 0. Regarding treatment: therapeutic diphenylcyclopropenone sensitization with weekly scalp DPC. TCRdb recomputed calls from the RACE reads with MiXCR, one row per CDR3 protein. Of about 380,000 distinct CDR3 sequences in the sample, 4% to 6% were seen once. Sequences were derived from whole blood, sampled in connection with sensitization to the hapten diphenylcyclopropenone (DPC). These receptors were taken from a woman aged 50 to 60 with alopecia areata. Some clones in this sample may be carry-over from other donors' samples.

The DNA for the CDR3 is TGCGCCAGCAGCACAGAATTGCAGGGCACTGAAGCTTTCTTT. It codes for CASSTELQGTEAFF. The chain recombines TRBV4-1 with TRBJ1-1; D may be TRBD1 (5 bases). Trimming pared 5 bases from V and 4 bases from J, leaving 14 bases between. The CDR3 runs to 14 residues. Germline CDR1 is MGHRA and CDR2 is YSYEKL.

This clonotype was observed a few times. The V gene is TRBV15, the J gene TRBJ2-3; 9 bases are a match to TRBD1. This CDR3 comprises 16 residues. Trimming at V came to 0 bases and at J to 4 bases, leaving 5 bases not matched to a gene. Germline V gene lookup returns CDR1 LNHNV and CDR2 YYDKDF (reference sequence). DNA of the CDR3: TGTGCCACCAGCAGAGAGGGACAGGGTATCCCAGATACGCAGTATTTT. As protein: CATSREGQGIPDTQYF. Full variable domain (rest looked up from reference TRBV15 and TRBJ2-3): DAMVIQNPRYQVTQFGKPVTLSCSQTLNHNVMYWYQQKSSQAPKLLFHYYDKDFNNEADTPDNFQSRRPNTSFCFLDIRSPGLGDTAMYLCATSREGQGIPDTQYFGPGTRLTVL.

In this sample, this clonotype turned up a few times. This chain connects TRBV18 to TRBJ1-2, with D maybe TRBD1 (6 bases). Trimming shortened V by 4 bases and J by 8 bases, and 20 bases separated the two germline ends. The V gene's germline CDR1 is KGHSH and CDR2 LQKENI. This CDR3 contains 15 residues. CDR3 sequence (DNA): TGTGCCAGCTCACAAATGACAGGTTCCGTTAGAGGCTACACCTTC. Encoded protein: CASSQMTGSVRGYTF.

CDR3: CASSLATVYEQYF. The CDR3 DNA follows: TGCGCCAGCAGCTTGGCGACAGTTTACGAGCAGTACTTC. The chain has TRBV5-1 and TRBJ2-7; D possibly corresponds to TRBD1 (5 bases). The CDR3 loop spans 13 amino acids. CDR1 and CDR2 (germline): SGHRS, YFSETQ. The V end lost 0 bases, the J end lost 4 bases, and 8 bases lay between the germline ends.

The rearrangement joins TRBV20-1 to TRBJ1-2, with D perhaps matching TRBD1 (5 bases). Trimming left V 6 bases short and J 8 bases short, with 19 bases between. In germline, CDR1 is DFQATT, CDR2 SNEGSKA (reference sequence). The CDR3 extends over 13 amino acids. CDR3 residues: CSANGAAGTGYTF. CDR3 coding DNA: TGCAGTGCCAACGGGGCGGCAGGGACGGGCTACACCTTC.

As regards this clonotype: With a much larger clone just one base away, this may be a read error. The chain combines TRBV7-2 with TRBJ1-1; D remains unclear. The CDR3 has 14 residues. The germline CDR1 and CDR2 sequences are SGHTA and FQGNSA. CDR3 sequence: CASSFKTVNTGAFF. In DNA, the CDR3 is TGTGCCAGCAGCTTTAAAACAGTGAACACTGGAGCTTTCTTT.

V is TRBV28 and J is TRBJ1-1, with a tentative D call TRBD1 (5 bases). CDR1 and CDR2 (germline): MDHEN, SYDVKM. This CDR3 comprises 14 residues. V gave up 8 bases and J gave up 0 bases, with 13 bases separating them. The CDR3 protein is CASVVGALNTEAFF. In DNA form, the CDR3 reads TGTGCCAGCGTGGTAGGGGCCCTGAACACTGAAGCTTTCTTT.

This clonotype came up many times. V gene TRBV16 combines with J gene TRBJ2-7, with 7 bases that match TRBD1. Germline loops: CDR1 KGHSY, CDR2 FQNENV. This CDR3 is built from 12 residues. Losses at the gene ends were 4 bases for V and 6 bases for J; bases not matched to a gene: 3. CDR3 bases: TGTGCCAGCAGCCCCACAGGGGTCGAGCAGTACTTC. This encodes CASSPTGVEQYF.

This clonotype was recorded a few times. This could be a read error, since a much larger clone is one nucleotide away. This chain uses TRBV12-3 or TRBV12-4 with TRBJ1-5, with TRBD1 identical over 7 bases. This CDR3 is built from 15 residues. With 5 bases clipped from V and 1 base from J, the junction kept 5 bases outside the gene matches. CDR3 coding DNA: TGTGCCAGCAGTCCCGGGACAGAGAGCAATCAGCCCCAGCATTTT. Translating gives CASSPGTESNQPQHF.

The CDR3 loop reads CSAKRGERREQYF. The CDR3 region has the DNA TGCAGCGCTAAAAGGGGGGAGCGGCGCGAGCAGTACTTC. The chain recombines TRBV29-1 with TRBJ2-7; D is perhaps TRBD1 or TRBD2 (6 bases each). Germline CDR1 and CDR2: SQVTM and ANQGSEA. V lost 7 bases, J lost 6 bases, and 19 bases lay in between. The CDR3 covers 13 residues.

This clonotype occurred a few times. The chain has TRBV28 and TRBJ2-7; 11 bases are shared with TRBD1. Germline V CDR1 and CDR2: MDHEN, SYDVKM. V gave up 10 bases and J gave up 1 base; unmatched junction bases: 12. The CDR3 has 16 amino acids. The CDR3 sequence: CATCGTGGSYSYEQYF. DNA for the CDR3: TGTGCCACCTGCGGGACAGGGGGTTCTTATTCCTACGAGCAGTACTTC.

The V gene is TRBV27, the J gene TRBJ1-5; 7 bases agree with TRBD1. Germline V gene lookup returns CDR1 MNHEY and CDR2 SMNVEV (reference sequence). This CDR3 is built from 15 residues. Unmatched junction bases numbered 6, after V lost 0 bases and J lost 7 bases. DNA for the CDR3: TGTGCCAGCAGTTTATCGGGGACAGTCGTACAGCCCCAGCATTTT. It encodes CASSLSGTVVQPQHF.

About this clonotype: A junction boundary mismatches the germline segment, possibly from a read error. V usage is TRBV12-3 or TRBV12-4 and J usage is TRBJ1-1, with D perhaps TRBD1 (6 bases). The CDR3 totals 16 residues. For the CDR3, the DNA is TGTGCCAGCAGTTTAGGTCCCCTTACAGGGAAGGCTGAAGTTTTCTTT. Translating gives CASSLGPLTGKAEVFF.

In its sample, this clonotype was seen many times. The chain couples TRBV9 to TRBJ2-1; D might be TRBD2 (7 bases). The CDR3 loop spans 18 amino acids. Germline assignment: CDR1 SGDLS and CDR2 YYNGEE. V shed 3 bases and J shed 0 bases, with 19 bases lying between them. The CDR3 sequence: CASSASLGGGRSYNEQFF. In DNA form, the CDR3 reads TGTGCCAGCAGCGCCTCATTGGGCGGGGGCCGCTCCTACAATGAGCAGTTCTTC.

This clonotype has a count of ten or more. This rearrangement joins TRBV10-3 to TRBJ2-7, with a tentative D call TRBD2 (6 bases). The CDR3 has 14 amino acids. Trimming shortened V by 8 bases and J by 0 bases, and 14 bases separated the two germline ends. Germline V lookup: CDR1 ENHRY, CDR2 SYGVKD. The CDR3 region is CAIGGAGPSYEQYF. The CDR3 DNA is TGTGCCATCGGGGGTGCGGGGCCCTCCTACGAGCAGTACTTC.

The sample holds a few counts of this clonotype. The CDR3 sequence is CASSLIREDYGYTF. CDR3 nucleotides: TGTGCCAGCAGCTTAATCAGGGAGGACTATGGCTACACCTTC. The chain combines TRBV7-3 with TRBJ1-2, with a weak D call TRBD1 (5 bases). The CDR3 loop spans 14 amino acids. Per germline, CDR1 SGHTA and CDR2 FQGTGA. V was shortened by 1 base and J by 3 bases, with 9 bases between the two germline ends.

With regard to this clonotype: With a much larger clone just one base away, this may be a read error. This rearrangement joins TRBV20-1 to TRBJ2-7, with TRBD2 identical over 7 bases. The V segment lost 8 bases and the J segment 0 bases; nucleotides outside the gene matches: 7. The CDR3 runs 13 residues. Germline V gene sequence: CDR1 DFQATT, CDR2 SNEGSKA (reference sequence). CDR3 DNA sequence: TGCAGTACCGAAGCGGGGCCCTCCTACGAGCAGTACTTC. It codes for CSTEAGPSYEQYF.

The chain has TRBV7-3 and TRBJ1-3; D remains ambiguous. Trimming removed 5 bases at V and 0 bases at J, with 8 bases between. CDR1 is SGHTA, CDR2 FQGTGA, per germline. CDR3 length equals 14 residues. CDR3 sequence: CASSPSRSGNTIYF. CDR3 coding DNA: TGTGCCAGCAGCCCCTCTCGCTCTGGAAACACCATATATTTT.

Ten or more counts support this clonotype. The V call is TRBV29-1, the J call TRBJ2-2, with TRBD2 matching 8 bases. The CDR3 extends over 14 amino acids. Germline lookup yields CDR1 SQVTM and CDR2 ANQGSEA. Losses at the gene ends were 7 bases for V and 1 base for J; bases not matched to a gene: 5. CDR3 coding DNA: TGCAGCGCGGGAGGGACGATGAACACCGGGGAGCTGTTTTTT. Translated, it gives CSAGGTMNTGELFF.

Ten or more counts support this clonotype. The chain employs TRBV6-1 and TRBJ2-3; 10 nucleotides line up with TRBD2. CDR3 length: 16 amino acids. Trimming took 6 bases from V and 2 from J; bases not matched to a gene: 8. Germline values: CDR1 MNHNS, CDR2 SASEGT. In DNA form, the CDR3 reads TGTGCCAGCAGACCCCGGACTAGCGGTTTCACAGATACGCAGTATTTT. It is translated as CASRPRTSGFTDTQYF.

This clonotype was counted at least ten times. The gene calls are TRBV6-5 and TRBJ1-4; D is uncertain. V was cut by 6 bases and J by 0 bases, with 14 bases left in between. CDR1 is MNHEY, CDR2 SVGAGI, per germline. The CDR3 is made up of 16 amino acids. CDR3 in DNA: TGTGCCAGCAGCCCTGACGCCAACCCAACTAATGAAAAACTGTTTTTT. It encodes CASSPDANPTNEKLFF.